These 14 T cell receptor beta chains originate from one sample sequenced in a study of shared clonotypes between healthy human individuals. The table came from immunoSEQ multiplex PCR; TCRdb's copy has only in-frame clones and leaves some out. The sample shows about 460,000 clones, roughly three quarters of them seen only once. What was sequenced was PBMCs. The receptors here all came from a woman aged 40 to 49 in good health. Some clones in this sample may be carry-over from other donors' samples.

About this clone itself: A far larger clone differs by one base, so this is likely a read error. This chain connects TRBV7-2 to TRBJ1-5, with unresolved D. The germline CDR1 and CDR2 sequences are SGHTA and FQGNSA. The CDR3 length is 14 residues. V was cut by 5 bases and J by 0 bases, with 8 bases left in between. The CDR3 loop reads CASSAGNSNQPQHF. The CDR3 DNA reads TGTGCCAGCAGCGCGGGGAATAGCAATCAGCCCCAGCATTTT.

The rearrangement joins TRBV15 to TRBJ1-3; 7 bases are a match to TRBD1. This CDR3 has 16 residues. V trimming: 0 bases; J trimming: 2 bases; junction bases outside the gene matches: 4. Germline lookup yields CDR1 LNHNV and CDR2 YYDKDF (reference sequence). CDR3 region: CATSRERTGAGNTIYF. CDR3 coding DNA: TGTGCCACCAGCAGAGAGAGGACAGGCGCTGGAAACACCATATATTTT.

The V call is TRBV5-5, the J call TRBJ2-5; D is undetermined. The germline V gene has CDR1 SGHKS and CDR2 YYEKEE (reference sequence). V was shortened by 2 bases and J by 0 bases, with 8 bases between the two germline ends. The CDR3 sequence is 14 residues long. CDR3 in amino acids: CASSFSRYQETQYF. In DNA, the CDR3 is TGTGCCAGCAGCTTCAGTCGGTACCAAGAGACCCAGTACTTC.

The chain employs TRBV25-1 and TRBJ2-2; D is undetermined. From germline, CDR1 is MGHDK and CDR2 SYGVNS. With 2 bases removed from V and 6 bases from J, the gap between germline ends came to 10 bases. The CDR3 sequence is 14 residues long. CDR3 nucleotides: TGTGCCAGCAGTGAAGTGTTGTGGGCCGGGGAGCTGTTTTTT. Its translation: CASSEVLWAGELFF.

The chain combines TRBV9 with TRBJ2-5; D unresolved. The CDR3 contains 16 residues. V gave up 0 bases and J gave up 2 bases, with 14 bases separating them. Germline CDR1 and CDR2: SGDLS and YYNGEE. In nucleotides, the CDR3 is TGTGCCAGCAGCGTAGCCCCGTTGGGGTTTCAAGAGACCCAGTACTTC. Its protein is CASSVAPLGFQETQYF.

The rearrangement uses TRBV5-1 and TRBJ2-7, with TRBD1 matching 7 bases. This CDR3 has 15 amino acids. The germline V gene has CDR1 SGHRS and CDR2 YFSETQ. The J segment lost 3 bases and the V segment lost 4 bases, leaving 10 bases of the junction unmatched. The CDR3 here is CASSRTGEVYYEQYF. CDR3 sequence (DNA): TGCGCCAGCAGCCGTACAGGGGAAGTCTACTACGAGCAGTACTTC.

The chain employs TRBV11-2 and TRBJ1-1, with D tentatively TRBD1 (6 bases). The V gene's germline CDR1 is SGHAT and CDR2 FQNNGV. The V gene lost 6 bases and the J gene lost 12 bases, with 23 bases spanning the gap. The CDR3 totals 14 residues. In nucleotides, the CDR3 is TGTGCCAGCAGACCTACGCAGGGGCCGCTAGAACCTTTCTTT. It specifies CASRPTQGPLEPFF.

A word on this clone: A much larger clone lies one base from this, so it may be a read error. V is TRBV27 and J is TRBJ1-1, with 7 bases matching TRBD1. CDR3 length: 14 residues. Germline values: CDR1 MNHEY, CDR2 SMNVEV (reference sequence). Written as DNA, the CDR3 is TGTGCCAGCAGTAGGACAGGTGGGTACACTGGAGCTTTCTTT. This translates into CASSRTGGYTGAFF.

The V call is TRBV10-2, the J call TRBJ2-7; D might be TRBD1 (6 bases). Germline V gene data show CDR1 as WSHSY and CDR2 as SAAADI. V lost 6 bases, J lost 2 bases, and 14 bases lay in between. The length of the CDR3 is 14 residues. DNA for the CDR3: TGCGCCAGCAGGGACAGCCAACTTACCTACGAGCAGTACTTC. Translation: CASRDSQLTYEQYF.

The table lists this clone with a few counts. The chain carries TRBV25-1 and TRBJ2-3; D is ambiguous. The CDR3 spans 17 residues. In germline, CDR1 is MGHDK, CDR2 SYGVNS. Trimming took off 5 bases at V and 1 base at J, with 19 bases between the two ends. CDR3 amino acids: CASSQGRGSSGTDTQYF. CDR3 sequence (DNA): TGTGCCAGCAGTCAAGGTAGAGGATCGTCTGGCACAGATACGCAGTATTTT.

This clone was seen ten or more times. This sequence joins TRBV5-4 and TRBJ1-2; 10 bases are a match to TRBD1. The CDR3 has 17 amino acids. Trimming at V came to 0 bases and at J to 6 bases, leaving 11 bases not matched to a gene. CDR1 and CDR2 (germline): SGHNT, YYREEE (reference sequence). CDR3 DNA: TGTGCCAGCAGCTTGGACACCCGGGACAGGGGATGGAATGGCTACACCTTC. Protein product: CASSLDTRDRGWNGYTF.

V and J are TRBV29-1 and TRBJ1-2; 9 positions agree with TRBD1. The CDR3 extends over 15 amino acids. Germline CDR1 is SQVTM and CDR2 is ANQGSEA. J was trimmed by 5 bases and V by 4 bases; bases with no gene match: 11. The CDR3 bases are TGCAGCGTTGCCACTAGTACAGGACAGGGGTATGGCTACACCTTC. The encoded protein is CSVATSTGQGYGYTF.

This chain connects TRBV7-9 to TRBJ2-7; weak D call: TRBD2 (6 bases). CDR1 and CDR2 from the germline V gene are SEHNR and FQNEAQ (reference sequence). Trimming took 5 bases from V and 2 from J, leaving 13 bases between them. CDR3 size: 14 residues. Here the CDR3 DNA reads TGTGCCAGCAGCCTAGGGGAGGCACCCTACGAGCAGTACTTC. It is translated as CASSLGEAPYEQYF.

Regarding this clone: One junction end disagrees with the germline gene, perhaps due to a read error. The chain employs TRBV7-3 and TRBJ2-5; 11 bases fit TRBD2. The CDR3 spans 15 residues. The germline gives CDR1 SGHTA, CDR2 FQGTGA. CDR3 DNA: TGTGCCAGCAGCATAACTAGCGGGAGCGCAGAGACCCAGTACTTC. Translated, it gives CASSITSGSAETQYF. The full variable domain, rest sourced from reference TRBV7-3 and TRBJ2-5, is GAGVSQTPSNKVTEKGKYVELRCDPISGHTALYWYRQSLGQGPEFLIYFQGTGAADDSGLPNDRFFAVRPEGSVSTLKIQRTERGDSAVYLCASSITSGSAETQYFGPGTRLLVL.